What follows is one T cell receptor (beta chain) and its context. Its antigen is currently unknown. This CDR3 is 15 amino acids long. CDR1 is SGHRS, CDR2 YFSETQ, per germline. Trimming at V came to 2 bases and at J to 2 bases, leaving 3 bases not matched to a gene. Around day 10 of culture, CD4+ T cells were separated out. The data are from a study of vaccination effects on CD4 cells after COVID-19. Study background: Antigen-specific CD4+ T cells were first expanded with viral peptide pools by the ViraFEST assay and only then sequenced. After two million PBMC were placed in each well, they were cultured with about 10 IU/ml IL-2 and about 10 ug/ml peptides.

Here immunoSEQ multiplex PCR was the method, and the copy in TCRdb shows in-frame clones only, minus some. The profile shows over 65,000 clones, approximately 80% of them singletons. The chain couples TRBV5-1 to TRBJ1-1; 10 bases fit TRBD1. The sequences come from CD4+ T cells from PBMCs cultured without peptide, collected before COVID-19 vaccination. The clonotype was recovered from a human donor who received a COVID-19 vaccine. The CDR3 DNA reads as TGCGCCAGCAGCTTAGTGACAGGGGGCAACACTGAAGCTTTCTTT. Amino acids: CASSLVTGGNTEAFF.